Listed here are 8 T cell receptor beta chains from one sample, sequenced in a study of response to subunit inactivated influenza vaccine. TCRdb reanalysed the RT-PCR reads using MiXCR and keeps one entry per CDR3 protein. The sample gives 590,000 or so distinct CDR3 sequences, 14% of which show up once; 6.5% to 8% is in the top ten. Source: PBMCs from blood, taken 14 to 15 days before vaccination. The receptors here all came from a man aged 50-60 years who received an inactivated influenza vaccine.

The chain joins TRBV20-1 to TRBJ2-3; D perhaps matches TRBD2 (6 bases). Trimming removed 3 bases from V and 0 bases from J, with 13 bases in between. The germline V gene has CDR1 DFQATT and CDR2 SNEGSKA (reference sequence). The CDR3 contains 15 residues. DNA for the CDR3: TGCAGTGCTAGTTCGTCTGCGGGGAGCACAGATACGCAGTATTTT. This sequence encodes CSASSSAGSTDTQYF.

This clonotype appeared a few times. V is TRBV7-9 and J is TRBJ1-1; D gene ambiguous. The V end was cut by 1 base, the J end by 0 bases, with 9 bases between. The CDR3 has 15 residues. Germline V CDR1 and CDR2: SEHNR, FQNEAQ (reference sequence). CDR3 loop: CASSLVRRLNTEAFF. In nucleotides, the CDR3 is TGTGCCAGCAGCTTAGTTCGCAGGCTGAACACTGAAGCTTTCTTT.

The chain links TRBV2 to TRBJ1-1; maybe TRBD1 (6 bases). The V end lost 4 bases, the J end lost 3 bases, and 12 bases lay between the germline ends. The CDR3 contains 14 residues. The germline gives CDR1 SNHLY, CDR2 FYNNEI. This CDR3 reads CASSVGAEDTEAFF. CDR3 nucleotide sequence: TGTGCCAGCAGTGTGGGGGCAGAAGACACTGAAGCTTTCTTT.

The chain has TRBV4-3 and TRBJ2-7; 7 nucleotides align to TRBD2. J lost 6 bases, V lost 0 bases, and 14 bases had no gene match. CDR3 length: 17 amino acids. The germline gives CDR1 LGHNA, CDR2 YSLEER. CDR3 in DNA: TGCGCCAGCAGCCAAGATACTCCAGCGGGGAAATTAGTCGAGCAGTACTTC. Translated, it gives CASSQDTPAGKLVEQYF.

The V gene is TRBV7-9, the J gene TRBJ2-3; D may be TRBD1 (6 bases). V was shortened by 5 bases and J by 2 bases, with 14 bases between the two germline ends. CDR1 and CDR2 (germline): SEHNR, FQNEAQ (reference sequence). This CDR3 comprises 15 residues. The chain's CDR3 is CASSPHQGFTDTQYF. The CDR3 DNA sequence: TGTGCCAGCAGCCCGCACCAGGGGTTCACAGATACGCAGTATTTT.

V and J are TRBV12-3 or TRBV12-4 and TRBJ1-1; D is ambiguous. This CDR3 has 12 residues. Trimming pared 3 bases from V and 10 bases from J, leaving 12 bases between. The CDR3 region is CASSFGQLSAFF. Written as DNA, the CDR3 is TGTGCCAGCAGTTTCGGGCAGCTGTCAGCTTTCTTT.

A few counts support this clonotype. The chain recombines TRBV6-5 with TRBJ2-1, with unresolved D. From germline, CDR1 is MNHEY and CDR2 SVGAGI. V was shortened by 2 bases and J by 8 bases, with 16 bases between the two germline ends. The CDR3 has 15 amino acids. The DNA for the CDR3 is TGTGCCAGCAGTTACGAAGGTGGGCTGGGCGATGAGCAGTTCTTC. Its translation: CASSYEGGLGDEQFF.

This clonotype was counted only a few times. The genes are TRBV20-1 and TRBJ1-1; 9 positions agree with TRBD1. Trimming cost V 2 bases and J 5 bases; bases outside gene matches: 9. CDR1 is DFQATT, CDR2 SNEGSKA, per germline (reference sequence). The CDR3 has 15 residues. The CDR3 DNA reads as TGCAGTGCTAGACCTGAGACAGGGGGGAGGACTGAAGCTTTCTTT. Translating gives CSARPETGGRTEAFF.